These T cell receptor beta chains were read from a single sample in a study of cytotoxic CD8 clonotypes in ibrutinib-treated CLL. Some clones are missing from TCRdb's copy, which holds only in-frame ones; the method was immunoSEQ multiplex PCR. The data show about 300,000 clones, with around 69% seen just once and 5.6% held by the top ten. The specimen comprised PBMCs, sampled at disease progression, from a patient treated with ibrutinib. The origin of the receptors is a human donor with chronic lymphocytic leukemia. Both conserved end residues are part of each CDR3. A D gene is named only where the DNA matches it firmly. Only part of the rows carry a size: once, few, many, or a class if the clone is expanded.

j_call: TRBJ1-1; v_call: TRBV19; clone_size: -; d_call: -; cdr3_nt: TGTGCCAGTAGTATAGACCGGCGGGGTGAAGCTTTCTTT; cdr3_aa: CASSIDRRGEAFF
j_call: TRBJ1-5; v_call: TRBV11-2; clone_size: -; d_call: -; cdr3_nt: TGTGCCAGCAGCTTAGGTAATCAGCCCCAGCATTTT; cdr3_aa: CASSLGNQPQHF
j_call: TRBJ2-1; v_call: TRBV5-1; clone_size: once; d_call: TRBD1; cdr3_nt: TGCGCCAGCAGCTTGGTTGGACAGGGATACAATGAGCAGTTCTTC; cdr3_aa: CASSLVGQGYNEQFF
j_call: TRBJ2-2; v_call: TRBV2; clone_size: -; d_call: -; cdr3_nt: TGTGCCAGCAGTGGCCTAACAGGGTGGCCCGGGGAGCTGTTTTTT; cdr3_aa: CASSGLTGWPGELFF
j_call: TRBJ1-3; v_call: TRBV7-6; clone_size: -; d_call: -; cdr3_nt: TGTGCCAGCAGCACCCGTGGGGCAAACACCATATATTTT; cdr3_aa: CASSTRGANTIYF
j_call: TRBJ2-2; v_call: TRBV28; clone_size: -; d_call: -; cdr3_nt: TGTGCCAGCAGTTTATGGGTTAGCGGGAACACCGGGGAGCTGTTTTTT; cdr3_aa: CASSLWVSGNTGELFF
j_call: TRBJ2-6; v_call: TRBV5-1; clone_size: -; d_call: -; cdr3_nt: TGCGCCAGCAGCGTCGCCCCCTCTGGGGCCAACGTCCTGACTTTC; cdr3_aa: CASSVAPSGANVLTF
j_call: TRBJ2-3; v_call: TRBV2; clone_size: -; d_call: -; cdr3_nt: TGTGCCAGTCAGCGAGGTAGCACAGATACGCAGTATTTT; cdr3_aa: CASQRGSTDTQYF
j_call: TRBJ2-7; v_call: TRBV10-3; clone_size: -; d_call: TRBD1; cdr3_nt: TGTGCCATCAGGCAAATGGGACAGGGGTCGTACGAGCAGTACTTC; cdr3_aa: CAIRQMGQGSYEQYF
j_call: TRBJ2-7; v_call: TRBV11-1; clone_size: -; d_call: TRBD2; cdr3_nt: TGTGCCAGCAGCGCACTAGCGGGAGGACGCTACGAGCAGTACTTC; cdr3_aa: CASSALAGGRYEQYF